This TCR beta chain was retrieved from a study of graft-versus-host responses after intestinal transplantation. About the research overall: All of the recipients had induction that used anti-thymocyte globulin, then tacrolimus and steroids for about 3 years. Overall study findings and caveats: Recipient bone marrow held GvH clones, some seen earlier in ileum or blood.

TCRdb keeps only in-frame clones here, not all; method: immunoSEQ multiplex PCR. The table includes over 10,000 clones, roughly four fifths detected once. A remark on this clone: What it binds is unknown.

In germline, CDR1 is SGHTA, CDR2 FQGTGA. This CDR3 is built from 16 residues. The V and J ends lost 5 bases and 5 bases respectively, with 21 bases between them. The specimen was PBMCs, collected after intestinal transplantation. This sequence originates from a human patient who received an intestinal transplant, so some T cells may come from the graft donor. V and J are TRBV7-3 and TRBJ2-5, with D perhaps being TRBD1 or TRBD2 (5 bases each). The chain's CDR3 is CASSAPRDPSRETQYF. DNA of the CDR3: TGTGCCAGCAGCGCCCCCCGGGACCCCAGTCGCGAGACCCAGTACTTC. The full variable domain, with the rest looked up from reference TRBV7-3 and TRBJ2-5, is GAGVSQTPSNKVTEKGKYVELRCDPISGHTALYWYRQSLGQGPEFLIYFQGTGAADDSGLPNDRFFAVRPEGSVSTLKIQRTERGDSAVYLCASSAPRDPSRETQYFGPGTRLLVL.